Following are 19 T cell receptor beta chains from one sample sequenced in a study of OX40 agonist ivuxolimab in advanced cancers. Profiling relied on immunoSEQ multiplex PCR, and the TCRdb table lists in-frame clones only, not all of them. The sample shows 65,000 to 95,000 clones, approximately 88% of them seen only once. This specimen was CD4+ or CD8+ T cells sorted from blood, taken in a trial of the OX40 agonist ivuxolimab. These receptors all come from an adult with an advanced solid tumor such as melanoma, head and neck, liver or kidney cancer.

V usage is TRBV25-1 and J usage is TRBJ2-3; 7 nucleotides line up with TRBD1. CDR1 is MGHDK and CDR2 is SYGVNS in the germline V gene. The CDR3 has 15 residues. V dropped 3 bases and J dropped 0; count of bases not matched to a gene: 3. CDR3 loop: CASSDGQASTDTQYF. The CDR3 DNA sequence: TGTGCCAGCAGTGACGGACAGGCTAGCACAGATACGCAGTATTTT.

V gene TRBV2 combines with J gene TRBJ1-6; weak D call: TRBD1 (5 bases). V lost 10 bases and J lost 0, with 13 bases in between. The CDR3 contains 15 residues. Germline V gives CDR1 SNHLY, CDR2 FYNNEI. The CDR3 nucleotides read TGTGCCACCTCAGGGATCTTCTCCTATAATTCACCCCTCCACTTT. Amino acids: CATSGIFSYNSPLHF.

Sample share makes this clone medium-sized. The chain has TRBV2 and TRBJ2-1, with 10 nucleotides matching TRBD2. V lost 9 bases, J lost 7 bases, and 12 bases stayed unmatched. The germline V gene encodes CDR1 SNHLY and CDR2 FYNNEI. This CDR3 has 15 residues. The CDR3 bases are TGTGCCAGTGAAGGAGCGGGAGGGCGGGGGAATGAGCAGTTCTTC. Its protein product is CASEGAGGRGNEQFF.

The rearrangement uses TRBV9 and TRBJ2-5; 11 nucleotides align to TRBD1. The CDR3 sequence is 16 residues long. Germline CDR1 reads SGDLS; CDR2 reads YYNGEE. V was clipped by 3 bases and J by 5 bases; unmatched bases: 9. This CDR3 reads CASSATGTGGFETQYF. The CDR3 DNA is TGTGCCAGCAGCGCAACCGGGACAGGGGGTTTTGAGACCCAGTACTTC.

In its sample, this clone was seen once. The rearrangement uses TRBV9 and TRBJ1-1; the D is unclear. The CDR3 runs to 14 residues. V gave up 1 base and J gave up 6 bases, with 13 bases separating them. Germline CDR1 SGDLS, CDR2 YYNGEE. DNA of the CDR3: TGTGCCAGCAGCGTACAAGGAGGGAAGGCTGAAGCTTTCTTT. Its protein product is CASSVQGGKAEAFF.

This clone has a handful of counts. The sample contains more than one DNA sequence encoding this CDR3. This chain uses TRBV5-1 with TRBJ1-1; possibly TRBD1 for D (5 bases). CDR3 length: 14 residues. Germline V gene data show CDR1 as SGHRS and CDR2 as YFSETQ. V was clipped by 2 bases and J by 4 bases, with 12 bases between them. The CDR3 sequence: CASSLTGTGTEAFF. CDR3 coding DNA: TGCGCCAGCAGCTTAACTGGGACGGGCACTGAAGCTTTCTTT. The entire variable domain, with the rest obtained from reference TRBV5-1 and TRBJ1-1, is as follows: KAGVTQTPRYLIKTRGQQVTLSCSPISGHRSVSWYQQTPGQGLQFLFEYFSETQRNKGNFPGRFSGRQFSNSRSEMNVSTLELGDSALYLCASSLTGTGTEAFFGQGTRLTVV.

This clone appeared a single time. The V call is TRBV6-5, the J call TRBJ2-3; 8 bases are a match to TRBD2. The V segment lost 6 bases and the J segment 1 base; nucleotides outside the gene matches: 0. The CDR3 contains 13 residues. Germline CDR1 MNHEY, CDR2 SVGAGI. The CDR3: CASRLAGTDTQYF. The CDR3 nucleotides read TGTGCCAGCAGACTAGCGGGCACAGATACGCAGTATTTT.

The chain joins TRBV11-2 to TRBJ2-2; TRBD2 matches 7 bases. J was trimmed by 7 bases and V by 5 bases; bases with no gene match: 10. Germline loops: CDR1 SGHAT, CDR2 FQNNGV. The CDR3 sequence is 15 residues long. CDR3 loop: CASSQVAGWGGELFF. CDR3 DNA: TGTGCCAGCAGCCAAGTAGCGGGTTGGGGCGGGGAGCTGTTTTTT.

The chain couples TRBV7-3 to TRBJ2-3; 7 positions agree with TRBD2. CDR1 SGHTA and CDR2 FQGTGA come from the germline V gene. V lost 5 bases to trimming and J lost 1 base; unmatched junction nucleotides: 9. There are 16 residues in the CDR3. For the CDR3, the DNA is TGTGCCAGCAGCCCCTTAGCCGGACTAGGCACAGATACGCAGTATTTT. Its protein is CASSPLAGLGTDTQYF.

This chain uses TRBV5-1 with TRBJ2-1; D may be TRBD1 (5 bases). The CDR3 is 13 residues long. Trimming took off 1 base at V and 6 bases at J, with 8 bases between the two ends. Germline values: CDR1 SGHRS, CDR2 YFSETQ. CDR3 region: CASSLSRANEQFF. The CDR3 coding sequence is TGCGCCAGCAGCTTGTCCAGGGCCAATGAGCAGTTCTTC.

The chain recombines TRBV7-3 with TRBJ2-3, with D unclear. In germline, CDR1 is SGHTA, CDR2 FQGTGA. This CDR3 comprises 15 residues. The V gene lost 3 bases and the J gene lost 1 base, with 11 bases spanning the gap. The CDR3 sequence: CASSFVSAGTDTQYF. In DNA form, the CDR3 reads TGTGCCAGCAGCTTTGTGTCAGCTGGCACAGATACGCAGTATTTT. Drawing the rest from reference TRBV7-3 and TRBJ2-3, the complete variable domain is GAGVSQTPSNKVTEKGKYVELRCDPISGHTALYWYRQSLGQGPEFLIYFQGTGAADDSGLPNDRFFAVRPEGSVSTLKIQRTERGDSAVYLCASSFVSAGTDTQYFGPGTRLTVL.

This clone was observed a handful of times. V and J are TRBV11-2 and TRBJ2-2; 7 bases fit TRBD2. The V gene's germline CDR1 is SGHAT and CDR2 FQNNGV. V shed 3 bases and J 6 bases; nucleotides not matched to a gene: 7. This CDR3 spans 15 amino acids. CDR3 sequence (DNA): TGTGCCAGCAGCTTTACAGCGGGGTCTGCCGGGGAGCTGTTTTTT. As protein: CASSFTAGSAGELFF.

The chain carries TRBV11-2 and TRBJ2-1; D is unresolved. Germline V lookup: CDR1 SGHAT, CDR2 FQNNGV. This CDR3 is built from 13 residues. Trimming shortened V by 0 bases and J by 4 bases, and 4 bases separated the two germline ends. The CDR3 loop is CASSLDTYNEQFF. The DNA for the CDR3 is TGTGCCAGCAGCTTAGACACATACAATGAGCAGTTCTTC. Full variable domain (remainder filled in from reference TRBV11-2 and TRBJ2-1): EAGVAQSPRYKIIEKRQSVAFWCNPISGHATLYWYQQILGQGPKLLIQFQNNGVVDDSQLPKDRFSAERLKGVDSTLKIQPAKLEDSAVYLCASSLDTYNEQFFGPGTRLTVL.

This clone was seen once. DNA for the CDR3: TGTGCCAGCAGTTTAGCACAGGACCCACAATTCACCTTC. This translates into CASSLAQDPQFTF. The chain joins TRBV28 to TRBJ1-2; the D gene is possibly TRBD1 (5 bases). The CDR3 is made up of 13 amino acids. V was trimmed by 2 bases and J by 13 bases, leaving 17 bases between them. Germline V gene lookup returns CDR1 MDHEN and CDR2 SYDVKM.

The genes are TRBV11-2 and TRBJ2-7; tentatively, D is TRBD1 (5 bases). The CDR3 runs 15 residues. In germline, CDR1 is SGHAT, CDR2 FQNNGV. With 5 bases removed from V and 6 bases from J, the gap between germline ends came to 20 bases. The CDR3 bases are TGTGCCAGCAGCCAGTGGGGCGGCAAGACCCTCGAGCAGTACTTC. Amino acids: CASSQWGGKTLEQYF.

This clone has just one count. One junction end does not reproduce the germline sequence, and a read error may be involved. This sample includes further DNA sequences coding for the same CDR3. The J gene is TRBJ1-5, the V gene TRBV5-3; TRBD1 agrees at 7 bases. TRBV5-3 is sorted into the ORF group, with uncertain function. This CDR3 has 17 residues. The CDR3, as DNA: TGTGCCAGAAGGTTGACAGGGAGGGACCTTAGCAATCAGCCCCAACATTTT. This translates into CARRLTGRDLSNQPQHF.

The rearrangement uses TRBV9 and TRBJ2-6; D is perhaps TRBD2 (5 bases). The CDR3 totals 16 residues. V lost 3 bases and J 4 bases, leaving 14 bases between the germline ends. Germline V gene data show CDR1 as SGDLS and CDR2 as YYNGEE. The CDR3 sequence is CASSADLRRGANVLTF. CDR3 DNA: TGTGCCAGCAGCGCGGACCTAAGGAGGGGGGCCAACGTCCTGACTTTC.

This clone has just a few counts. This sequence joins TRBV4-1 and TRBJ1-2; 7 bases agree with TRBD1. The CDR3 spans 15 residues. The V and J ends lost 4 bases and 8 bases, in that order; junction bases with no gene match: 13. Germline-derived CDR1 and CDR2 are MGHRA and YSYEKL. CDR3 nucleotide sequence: TGCGCCAGCAGCCCCGGGACAGCCCTTCTTCGAGGCTACACCTTC. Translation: CASSPGTALLRGYTF.

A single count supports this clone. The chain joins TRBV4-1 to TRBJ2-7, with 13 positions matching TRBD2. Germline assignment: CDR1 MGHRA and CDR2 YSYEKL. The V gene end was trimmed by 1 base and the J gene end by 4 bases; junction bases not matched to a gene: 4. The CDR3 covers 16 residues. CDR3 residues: CASSQVLAGGRYEQYF. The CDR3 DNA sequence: TGCGCCAGCAGCCAAGTACTAGCGGGGGGGCGATACGAGCAGTACTTC.